A single sample gave rise to the 25 T cell receptor beta chains below, sequenced in a study of early T cells in non-severe SARS-CoV-2 infection. TCRdb redid the calling of the 5' RACE reads with MiXCR, one entry per CDR3 protein. Seen here are 68,000 or so distinct CDR3 sequences, roughly 13% observed once, and the top ten hold around 4.5%. The sample was whole blood. All receptors come from an adult who was a healthcare worker with PCR-confirmed SARS-CoV-2 infection or an uninfected control (not recorded which).

This clonotype was found a few times. The chain has TRBV20-1 and TRBJ2-3, with D possibly matching TRBD2 (7 bases). Germline-derived CDR1 and CDR2 are DFQATT and SNEGSKA (reference sequence). There are 12 residues in the CDR3. The germline V and J ends were trimmed by 2 bases and 6 bases, with 9 bases remaining between them. CDR3 nucleotide sequence: TGCAGTGCTAGATCGGGGGGCGATACGCAGTATTTT. Protein sequence: CSARSGGDTQYF.

There are a few counts of this clonotype. The chain couples TRBV12-5 to TRBJ1-1, with D possibly matching TRBD1 (5 bases). CDR1 and CDR2 from the germline V gene are LGHNT and FRNRAP. The CDR3 covers 13 residues. Trimming left V 3 bases short and J 8 bases short, with 13 bases between. The CDR3 protein is CASGLEGYYEAFF. CDR3 bases: TGTGCTAGTGGTTTAGAGGGGTATTACGAAGCTTTCTTT.

This clonotype was found many times. One junction end disagrees with the germline gene, perhaps due to a read error. The chain uses TRBV6-1 and TRBJ1-1; tentatively, D is TRBD1 (6 bases). The germline V gene encodes CDR1 MNHNS and CDR2 SASEGT. This CDR3 is 13 amino acids long. CDR3 sequence (DNA): TGTGCCAGCACTGAAGGGGGGACCACTGAAGCTTTCTTT. Translating gives CASTEGGTTEAFF.

This chain links TRBV3-1 with TRBJ2-5; D gene uncertain. The CDR3 is 14 amino acids. Per germline, CDR1 LGHDT and CDR2 YNNKEL (reference sequence). V lost 1 base, J lost 2 bases, and 8 bases lay in between. CDR3 DNA: TGTGCCAGCAGCCAAGGGGGTAATCAAGAGACCCAGTACTTC. Translation: CASSQGGNQETQYF.

This clonotype has ten or more counts. This chain links TRBV9 with TRBJ2-5; 7 nucleotides agree with TRBD1. With 4 bases clipped from V and 4 bases from J, the junction kept 10 bases outside the gene matches. The germline V gene has CDR1 SGDLS and CDR2 YYNGEE. This CDR3 spans 15 amino acids. For the CDR3, the DNA is TGTGCCAGCAGCCCCCGACAGGGAGCTAGAGAGACCCAGTACTTC. Translating gives CASSPRQGARETQYF.

This clonotype appeared many times. The J gene is TRBJ1-4, the V gene TRBV29-1; 8 bases map to TRBD1. Germline V gene lookup returns CDR1 SQVTM and CDR2 ANQGSEA. There are 13 residues in the CDR3. The junction had 5 bases not matched to a gene; V was cut back by 8 bases and J by 3 bases. Written as DNA, the CDR3 is TGCAGCATCTCGACAGGGGCTAATGAAAAACTGTTTTTT. Translation: CSISTGANEKLFF.

This clonotype was recorded at least ten times. This chain joins TRBV9 and TRBJ1-1; D is unclear. Trimming took 0 bases from V and 0 from J, leaving 6 bases between them. There are 14 residues in the CDR3. The germline V gene encodes CDR1 SGDLS and CDR2 YYNGEE. In DNA, the CDR3 is TGTGCCAGCAGCGTAGCACAAATGAACACTGAAGCTTTCTTT. It encodes CASSVAQMNTEAFF.

This clonotype was observed many times. This rearrangement joins TRBV5-1 to TRBJ1-5; D is perhaps TRBD1 (5 bases). Deletions cut 0 bases from V and 1 base from J, with 8 bases between. The germline CDR1 and CDR2 sequences are SGHRS and YFSETQ. This CDR3 has 15 residues. CDR3: CASSLGWGSNQPQHF. DNA of the CDR3: TGCGCCAGCAGCTTGGGGTGGGGGAGCAATCAGCCCCAGCATTTT.

This clonotype was found many times. The rearrangement links TRBV5-6 to TRBJ1-1; TRBD1 matches at 8 bases. Unmatched junction bases numbered 2, after V lost 0 bases and J lost 1 base. CDR1 is SGHDT, CDR2 YYEEEE, per germline. This CDR3 spans 15 amino acids. CDR3 amino acids: CASSLGQGTNTEAFF. CDR3 in DNA: TGTGCCAGCAGCTTGGGACAGGGGACGAACACTGAAGCTTTCTTT.

This clonotype was observed many times. The genes are TRBV18 and TRBJ2-7, with 8 bases identical to TRBD1. J was trimmed by 1 base and V by 4 bases; bases with no gene match: 3. The V gene's germline CDR1 is KGHSH and CDR2 LQKENI. This CDR3 is built from 14 residues. The CDR3 loop is CASSLDRASYEQYF. CDR3 DNA sequence: TGTGCCAGCTCACTGGACAGGGCATCCTACGAGCAGTACTTC.

The chain links TRBV20-1 to TRBJ2-1; a weak D match, TRBD2 (6 bases). Per the germline V gene, CDR1 is DFQATT and CDR2 is SNEGSKA (reference sequence). Trimming removed 0 bases at V and 9 bases at J, with 15 bases between. The CDR3 totals 14 residues. This chain's CDR3 is CSAREAGRSGEQFF. For the CDR3, the DNA is TGCAGTGCTAGAGAGGCGGGACGGTCTGGTGAGCAGTTCTTC.

The J gene is TRBJ2-3, the V gene TRBV4-2; 12 nucleotides line up with TRBD2. In germline, CDR1 is LGHNA, CDR2 YNFKEQ. V lost 4 bases, J lost 0 bases, and 11 bases stayed unmatched. The length of the CDR3 is 19 residues. The CDR3 DNA follows: TGTGCCAGCAGCCCCAAAGGGTCCGGACTAGCGGGGAGCACAGATACGCAGTATTTT. It codes for CASSPKGSGLAGSTDTQYF.

This clonotype was detected ten times or more. The chain recombines TRBV20-1 with TRBJ2-2; 9 positions match TRBD2. With V trimmed by 2 bases and J by 2 bases, 3 bases remained unmatched. Germline CDR1 DFQATT, CDR2 SNEGSKA (reference sequence). The CDR3 spans 15 residues. The CDR3 here is CSARLAGRNTGELFF. The DNA of the CDR3 is TGCAGTGCTAGACTAGCGGGGCGCAACACCGGGGAGCTGTTTTTT.

This clonotype was observed a few times. The chain links TRBV29-1 to TRBJ2-7; weak D call: TRBD2 (5 bases). Trimming removed 3 bases from V and 4 bases from J, with 13 bases in between. Germline loops: CDR1 SQVTM, CDR2 ANQGSEA. This CDR3 region has 13 residues. CDR3 DNA: TGCAGCGTTGAGCCAGAGGGATCGTACGAGCAGTACTTC. The encoded protein is CSVEPEGSYEQYF.

This clonotype appeared many times. This rearrangement joins TRBV20-1 to TRBJ1-1; D is uncertain. This CDR3 comprises 12 residues. The V end lost 6 bases, the J end lost 2 bases, and 10 bases lay between the germline ends. The V gene's germline CDR1 is DFQATT and CDR2 SNEGSKA (reference sequence). The CDR3 region is CSAVPGNTEAFF. The DNA of the CDR3 is TGCAGTGCCGTACCGGGAAACACTGAAGCTTTCTTT.

In this sample, this clonotype turned up many times. This rearrangement joins TRBV7-6 to TRBJ2-3; D possibly corresponds to TRBD1 (6 bases). CDR3 length: 13 residues. Trimming took 4 bases from V and 5 from J, leaving 10 bases between them. CDR1 is SGHVS, CDR2 FNYEAQ, per germline. The CDR3 nucleotides are TGTGCCAGCAGCTGGGACACGGGAGATACGCAGTATTTT. Encoded protein: CASSWDTGDTQYF.

This chain links TRBV5-1 with TRBJ1-3, with 8 bases aligning to TRBD1. CDR1 is SGHRS, CDR2 YFSETQ, per germline. The J segment lost 0 bases and the V segment lost 3 bases, leaving 5 bases of the junction unmatched. The length of the CDR3 is 16 residues. As DNA, the CDR3 is TGCGCCAGCAGCTCACGGACAGGGCTCTCTGGAAACACCATATATTTT. It yields the protein CASSSRTGLSGNTIYF.

V usage is TRBV7-2 and J usage is TRBJ2-3, with D perhaps assigned TRBD1 or TRBD2 (5 bases each). The V end was cut by 3 bases, the J end by 5 bases, with 12 bases between. CDR3 size: 14 residues. Germline loops: CDR1 SGHTA, CDR2 FQGNSA. Here the CDR3 DNA reads TGTGCCAGCAGCTTGGTCTCTGGGGGAGATACGCAGTATTTT. This sequence encodes CASSLVSGGDTQYF.

This clonotype was observed at least ten times. This sequence joins TRBV6-2 or TRBV6-3 and TRBJ1-2; tentative D call: TRBD1 (6 bases). V was trimmed by 7 bases and J by 4 bases, leaving 16 bases between them. The CDR3 is made up of 14 amino acids. The V gene's germline CDR1 is MNHEY and CDR2 SVGEGT. The CDR3 here is CASTQGGDFYGYTF. DNA for the CDR3: TGTGCCAGCACCCAAGGGGGAGACTTCTATGGCTACACCTTC.

This clonotype was counted ten times or more. The V and J genes are TRBV7-8 and TRBJ2-5, with 16 bases matching TRBD2. From germline, CDR1 is SGHVS and CDR2 FQNEAQ. CDR3 length: 21 residues. With V trimmed by 5 bases and J by 1 base, 16 bases remained unmatched. The CDR3: CASSNHRIPGLAGGVQETQYF. CDR3 DNA: TGTGCCAGCAGCAACCACCGAATCCCGGGACTAGCGGGGGGGGTCCAAGAGACCCAGTACTTC.

This clonotype has at least ten counts. The chain couples TRBV6-6 to TRBJ2-2; maybe TRBD1 (6 bases). Germline values: CDR1 MNHNY, CDR2 SVGAGI (reference sequence). This CDR3 is built from 18 residues. V lost 2 bases, J lost 6 bases, and 22 bases lay in between. In nucleotides, the CDR3 is TGTGCCAGCAGTTACCCCAAGGGCGTGGGGGCAGGTGCCGGGGAGCTGTTTTTT. It yields the protein CASSYPKGVGAGAGELFF.

This clonotype came up a few times. This chain uses TRBV20-1 with TRBJ2-1, with 7 nucleotides matching TRBD2. Unmatched junction bases numbered 11, after V lost 4 bases and J lost 14 bases. The CDR3 runs to 12 residues. In germline, CDR1 is DFQATT, CDR2 SNEGSKA (reference sequence). This chain's CDR3 is CSAIPDRGDEFF. The CDR3 DNA follows: TGCAGTGCTATACCGGACCGGGGGGATGAGTTCTTC.

This clonotype was counted ten times or more. This chain uses TRBV11-2 with TRBJ2-2; D unresolved. This CDR3 contains 14 residues. Trimming removed 1 base from V and 6 bases from J, with 9 bases in between. CDR1 SGHAT and CDR2 FQNNGV come from the germline V gene. The CDR3 loop is CASSLVQVAGELFF. The CDR3 DNA reads TGTGCCAGCAGCTTAGTCCAGGTGGCCGGGGAGCTGTTTTTT.

The genes are TRBV5-1 and TRBJ1-6, with 9 bases that match TRBD1. Germline trimming cut 0 bases from V and 10 bases from J; bases unmatched to any gene: 5. Looked up from germline, CDR1 is SGHRS and CDR2 is YFSETQ. The CDR3 is made up of 15 amino acids. CDR3 DNA: TGCGCCAGCAGCTTGGGGACAGGGGTCGGGTCACCCCTCCACTTT. Amino acid sequence: CASSLGTGVGSPLHF. Based on the CDR3 plus reference TRBV5-1 and TRBJ1-6, the full variable domain is KAGVTQTPRYLIKTRGQQVTLSCSPISGHRSVSWYQQTPGQGLQFLFEYFSETQRNKGNFPGRFSGRQFSNSRSEMNVSTLELGDSALYLCASSLGTGVGSPLHFGNGTRLTVT.

This clonotype has at least ten counts. V is TRBV9 and J is TRBJ2-3; 9 positions agree with TRBD2. Germline V gives CDR1 SGDLS, CDR2 YYNGEE. The V gene end was trimmed by 4 bases and the J gene end by 4 bases; junction bases not matched to a gene: 7. The CDR3 totals 15 residues. CDR3 sequence (DNA): TGTGCCAGCAGCACCCGGACTAGCGCAGCAGATACGCAGTATTTT. It specifies CASSTRTSAADTQYF.